This T cell receptor (beta chain) is drawn from a study of spatial heterogeneity in lung cancer. Study at large: On average, each unique TCR and UMI combination appeared more than ten times in raw reads.

Germline CDR1 is MNHEY and CDR2 is SVGEGT. After removal of 4 bases from V and 6 bases from J, the junction contained 5 bases not matched to a gene. The CDR3 loop spans 16 amino acids. Stated time point: sample taken at primary tumor resection. Whole RNA from tumor, nontumor lung or frozen PBMC was sequenced unsorted. Samples were obtained from more than 70 donors, all untreated early-stage non-small cell lung cancer patients. The library protocol tagged each TCR cDNA with a unique molecular identifier. TCRdb reprocessed the 5' RACE reads via MiXCR and lists one record per CDR3 protein. In the table there are roughly 13,000 distinct CDR3 sequences, under 4% of which are singletons. This clonotype has a count of ten or more. The library was prepared for alpha chains; this beta chain is a stray read, so its frequency means little.

The source is a male donor with early-stage non-small cell lung cancer. V usage is TRBV6-2 or TRBV6-3 and J usage is TRBJ2-3; 15 nucleotides line up with TRBD2. The material sequenced was PBMCs, taken at surgery. CDR3 sequence: CASSWGLAGGEDTQYF. The CDR3 DNA is TGTGCCAGCAGTTGGGGACTAGCGGGAGGAGAGGATACGCAGTATTTT.